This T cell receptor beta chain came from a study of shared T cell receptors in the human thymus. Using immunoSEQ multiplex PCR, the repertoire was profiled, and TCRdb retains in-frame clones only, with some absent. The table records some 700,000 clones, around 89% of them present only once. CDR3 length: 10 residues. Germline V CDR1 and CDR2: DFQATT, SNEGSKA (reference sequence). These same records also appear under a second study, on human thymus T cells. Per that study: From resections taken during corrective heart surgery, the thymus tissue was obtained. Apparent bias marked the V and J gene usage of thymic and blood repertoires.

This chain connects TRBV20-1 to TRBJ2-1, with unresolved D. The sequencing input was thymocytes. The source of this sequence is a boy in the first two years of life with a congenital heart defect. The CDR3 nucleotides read TGCAGCCTGGTGAGGAATGAGCAGTTCTTC. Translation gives CSLVRNEQFF.